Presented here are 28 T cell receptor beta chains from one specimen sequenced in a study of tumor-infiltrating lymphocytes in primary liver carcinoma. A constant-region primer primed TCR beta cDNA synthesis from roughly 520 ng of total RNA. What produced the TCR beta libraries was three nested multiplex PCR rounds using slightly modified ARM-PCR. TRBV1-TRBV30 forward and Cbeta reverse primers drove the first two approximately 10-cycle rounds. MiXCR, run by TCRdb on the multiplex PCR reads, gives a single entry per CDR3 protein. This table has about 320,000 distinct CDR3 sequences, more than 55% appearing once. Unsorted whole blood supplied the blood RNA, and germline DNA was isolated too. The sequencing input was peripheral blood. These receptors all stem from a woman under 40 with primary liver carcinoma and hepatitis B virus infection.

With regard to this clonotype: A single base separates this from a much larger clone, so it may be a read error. CDR3: CASSRVGTQCF. The CDR3 nucleotides are TGTGCCAGCAGTCGGGTTGGGACCCAGTGCTTC. The chain uses TRBV12-3 or TRBV12-4 and TRBJ2-5; D possibly matches TRBD1 or TRBD2 (5 bases each). The CDR3 extends over 11 amino acids.

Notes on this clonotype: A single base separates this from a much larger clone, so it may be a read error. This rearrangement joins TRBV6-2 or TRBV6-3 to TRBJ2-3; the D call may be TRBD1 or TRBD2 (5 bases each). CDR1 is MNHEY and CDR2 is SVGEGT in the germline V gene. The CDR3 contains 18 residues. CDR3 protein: CASRSGTETLSSTDTRYF. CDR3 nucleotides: TGTGCCAGCAGATCCGGGACGGAGACCTTATCTAGCACAGATACGCGGTATTTT.

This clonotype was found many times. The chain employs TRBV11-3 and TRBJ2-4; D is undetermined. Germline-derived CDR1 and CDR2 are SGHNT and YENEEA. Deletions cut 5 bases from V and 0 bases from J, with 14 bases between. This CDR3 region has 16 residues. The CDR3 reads CASSRPRALAKNIQYF. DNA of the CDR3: TGTGCCAGCAGCCGCCCCCGGGCACTAGCCAAAAACATTCAGTACTTC.

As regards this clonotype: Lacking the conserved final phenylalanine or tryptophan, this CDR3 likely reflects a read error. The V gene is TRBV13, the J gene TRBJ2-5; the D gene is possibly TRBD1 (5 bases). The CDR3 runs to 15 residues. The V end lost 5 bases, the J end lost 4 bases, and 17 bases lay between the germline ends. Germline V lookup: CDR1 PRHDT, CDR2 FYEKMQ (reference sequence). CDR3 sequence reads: CASSPSRGVIETQYS. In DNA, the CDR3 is TGTGCCAGCAGCCCGTCAAGGGGTGTGATAGAGACCCAGTACTCC.

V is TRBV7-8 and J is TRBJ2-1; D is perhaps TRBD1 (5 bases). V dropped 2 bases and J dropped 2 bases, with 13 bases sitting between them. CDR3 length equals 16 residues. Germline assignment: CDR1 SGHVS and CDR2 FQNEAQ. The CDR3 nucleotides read TGTGCCAGCAGCTTACTTTCCAGGGCGGCCTACAATGAGCAGTTCTTC. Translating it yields CASSLLSRAAYNEQFF.

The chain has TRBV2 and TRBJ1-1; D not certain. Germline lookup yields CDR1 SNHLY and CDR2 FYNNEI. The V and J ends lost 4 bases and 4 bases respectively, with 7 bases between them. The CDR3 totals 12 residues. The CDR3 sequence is CASSVVSTEAFF. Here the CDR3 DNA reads TGTGCCAGCAGTGTTGTGAGCACTGAAGCTTTCTTT.

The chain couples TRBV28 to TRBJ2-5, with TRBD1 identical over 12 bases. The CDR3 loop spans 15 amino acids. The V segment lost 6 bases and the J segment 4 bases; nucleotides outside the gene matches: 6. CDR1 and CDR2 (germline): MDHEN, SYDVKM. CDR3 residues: CASRTGTGGVETQYF. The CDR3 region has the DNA TGTGCCAGCAGAACCGGGACAGGGGGCGTAGAGACCCAGTACTTC.

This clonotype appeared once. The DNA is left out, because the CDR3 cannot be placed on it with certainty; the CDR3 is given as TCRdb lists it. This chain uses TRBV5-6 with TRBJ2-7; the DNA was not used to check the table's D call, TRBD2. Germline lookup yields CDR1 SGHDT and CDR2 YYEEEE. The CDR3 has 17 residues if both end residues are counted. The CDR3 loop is CASSLAFGSGSFYEKYF.

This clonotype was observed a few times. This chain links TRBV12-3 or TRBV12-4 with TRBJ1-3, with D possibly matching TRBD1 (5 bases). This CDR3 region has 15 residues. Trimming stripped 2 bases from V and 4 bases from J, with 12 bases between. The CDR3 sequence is CASSLIAGDGNTIYF. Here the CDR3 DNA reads TGTGCCAGCAGTTTAATAGCCGGGGACGGAAACACCATATATTTT.

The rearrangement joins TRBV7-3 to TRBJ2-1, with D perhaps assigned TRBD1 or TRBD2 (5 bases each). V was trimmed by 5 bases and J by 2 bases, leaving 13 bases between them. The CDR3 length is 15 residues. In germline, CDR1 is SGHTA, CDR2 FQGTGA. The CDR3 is CASSRSGTTYNEQFF. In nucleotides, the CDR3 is TGTGCCAGCAGCCGTTCCGGGACCACCTACAATGAGCAGTTCTTC.

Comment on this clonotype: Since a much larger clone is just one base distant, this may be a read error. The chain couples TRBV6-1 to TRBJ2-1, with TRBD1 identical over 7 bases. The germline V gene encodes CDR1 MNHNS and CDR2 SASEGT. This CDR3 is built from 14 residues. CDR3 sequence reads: CATLDRSSYNKQFF. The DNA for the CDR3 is TGTGCCACCTTGGACAGGAGCTCCTACAATAAGCAGTTCTTC.

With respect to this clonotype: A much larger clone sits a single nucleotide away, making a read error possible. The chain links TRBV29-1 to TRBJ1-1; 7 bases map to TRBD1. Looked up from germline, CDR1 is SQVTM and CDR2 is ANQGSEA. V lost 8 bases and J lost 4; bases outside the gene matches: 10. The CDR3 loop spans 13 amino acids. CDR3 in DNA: TGCAGCTGTGAGGGACAGACGAGCACTGAAGCTTTCTTT. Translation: CSCEGQTSTEAFF.

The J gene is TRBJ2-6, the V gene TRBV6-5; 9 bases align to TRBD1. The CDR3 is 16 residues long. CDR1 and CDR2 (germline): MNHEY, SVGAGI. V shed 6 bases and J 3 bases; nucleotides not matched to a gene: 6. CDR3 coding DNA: TGTGCCAGCAGGTACAGGGGGCGCGGTGGGGCCAACGTCCTGACTTTC. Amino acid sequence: CASRYRGRGGANVLTF.

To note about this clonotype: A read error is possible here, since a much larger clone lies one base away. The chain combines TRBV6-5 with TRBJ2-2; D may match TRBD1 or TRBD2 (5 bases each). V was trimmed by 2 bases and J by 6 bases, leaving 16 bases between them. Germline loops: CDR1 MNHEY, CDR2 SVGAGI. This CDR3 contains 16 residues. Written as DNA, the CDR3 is TGTGCCAGCAGTTACGGTCAGGGAGTTGTCGCCGGGGAGCTGTTTTTT. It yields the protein CASSYGQGVVAGELFF.

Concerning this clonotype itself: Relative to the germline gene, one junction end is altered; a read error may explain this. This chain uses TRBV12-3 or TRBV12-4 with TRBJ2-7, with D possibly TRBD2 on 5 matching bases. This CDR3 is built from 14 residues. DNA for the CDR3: TGTGTCAGCAGTCCCACCAGCGGATCCTACGAGCAGTACTTC. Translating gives CVSSPTSGSYEQYF.

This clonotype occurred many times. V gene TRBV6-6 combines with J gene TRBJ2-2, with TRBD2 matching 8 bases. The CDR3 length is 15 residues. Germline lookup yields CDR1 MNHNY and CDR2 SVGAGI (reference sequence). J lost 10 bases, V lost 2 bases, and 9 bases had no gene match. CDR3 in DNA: TGTGCCAGCAGTTACGGACCGGGAGGGCCTGAGGAGCTGTTTTTT. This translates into CASSYGPGGPEELFF.

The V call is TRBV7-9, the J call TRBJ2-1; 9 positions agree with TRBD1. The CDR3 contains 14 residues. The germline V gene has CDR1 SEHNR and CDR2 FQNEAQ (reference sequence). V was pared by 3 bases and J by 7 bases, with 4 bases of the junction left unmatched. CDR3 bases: TGTGCCAGCAGCTTCTTCGACAGGGGGAATGAGCAGTTCTTC. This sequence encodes CASSFFDRGNEQFF.

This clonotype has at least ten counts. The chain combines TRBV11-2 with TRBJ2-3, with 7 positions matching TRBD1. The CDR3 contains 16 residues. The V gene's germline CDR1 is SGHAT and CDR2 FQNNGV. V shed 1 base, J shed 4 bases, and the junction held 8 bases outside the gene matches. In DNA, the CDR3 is TGTGCCAGCAGCTTAGGACAGGGTGTTTTTGCAGATACGCAGTATTTT. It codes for CASSLGQGVFADTQYF.

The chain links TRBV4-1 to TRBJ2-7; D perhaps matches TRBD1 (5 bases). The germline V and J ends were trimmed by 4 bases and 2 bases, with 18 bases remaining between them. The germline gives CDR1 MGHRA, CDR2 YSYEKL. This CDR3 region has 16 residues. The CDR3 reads CASSPGEGKGAYEQYF. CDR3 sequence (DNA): TGCGCCAGCAGCCCTGGGGAAGGGAAAGGGGCCTACGAGCAGTACTTC.

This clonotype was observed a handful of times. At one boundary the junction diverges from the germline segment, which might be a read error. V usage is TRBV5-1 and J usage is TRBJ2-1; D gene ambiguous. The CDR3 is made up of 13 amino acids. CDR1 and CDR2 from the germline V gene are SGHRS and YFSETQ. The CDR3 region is CASSFSSYNELFF. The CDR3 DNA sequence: TGCGCCAGCAGCTTTAGCTCCTACAATGAGCTGTTCTTC.

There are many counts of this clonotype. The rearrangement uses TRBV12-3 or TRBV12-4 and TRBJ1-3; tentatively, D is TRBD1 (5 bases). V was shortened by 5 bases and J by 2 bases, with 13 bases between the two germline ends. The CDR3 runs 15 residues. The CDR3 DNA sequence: TGTGCCAGCAGTGCAACCGGGGGAACTGGAAACACCATATATTTT. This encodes CASSATGGTGNTIYF.

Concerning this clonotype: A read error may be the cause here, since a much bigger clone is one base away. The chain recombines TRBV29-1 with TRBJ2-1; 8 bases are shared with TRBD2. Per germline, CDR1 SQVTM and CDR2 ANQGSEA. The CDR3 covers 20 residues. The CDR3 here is CSVGSSQSNSGKAPYNGQFF. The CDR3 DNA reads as TGCAGCGTCGGGTCCAGCCAAAGTAATAGCGGGAAGGCCCCCTACAATGGGCAGTTCTTC.

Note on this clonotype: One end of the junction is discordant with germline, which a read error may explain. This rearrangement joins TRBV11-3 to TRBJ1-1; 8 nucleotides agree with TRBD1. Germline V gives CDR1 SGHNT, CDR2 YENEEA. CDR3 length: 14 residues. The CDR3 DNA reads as TGTGCCAGCAGCTTAACAGGGGGTGGCACTGAAGCATTCTTT. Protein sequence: CASSLTGGGTEAFF.

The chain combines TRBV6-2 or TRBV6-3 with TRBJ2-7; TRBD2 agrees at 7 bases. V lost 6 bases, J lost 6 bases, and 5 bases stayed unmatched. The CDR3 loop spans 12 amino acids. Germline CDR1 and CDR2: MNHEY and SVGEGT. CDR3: CASRVGGSEQYF. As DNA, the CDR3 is TGTGCCAGCAGAGTCGGGGGGAGCGAGCAGTACTTC.

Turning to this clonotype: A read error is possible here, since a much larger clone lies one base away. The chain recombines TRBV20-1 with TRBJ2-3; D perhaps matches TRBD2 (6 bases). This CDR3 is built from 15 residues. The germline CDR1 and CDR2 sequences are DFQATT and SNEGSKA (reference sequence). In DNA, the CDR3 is TGCAGTGTTAGAGATCCTAGCGTAGAGACAGATACGCAGTATTTT. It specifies CSVRDPSVETDTQYF.

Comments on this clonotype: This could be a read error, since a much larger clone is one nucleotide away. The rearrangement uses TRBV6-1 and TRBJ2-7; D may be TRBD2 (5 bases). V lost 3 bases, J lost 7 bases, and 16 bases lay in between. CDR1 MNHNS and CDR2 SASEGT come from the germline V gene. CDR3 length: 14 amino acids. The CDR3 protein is CASSEQQTTGEQYF. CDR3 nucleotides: TGTGCCAGCAGTGAGCAGCAAACGACGGGAGAGCAGTACTTC.

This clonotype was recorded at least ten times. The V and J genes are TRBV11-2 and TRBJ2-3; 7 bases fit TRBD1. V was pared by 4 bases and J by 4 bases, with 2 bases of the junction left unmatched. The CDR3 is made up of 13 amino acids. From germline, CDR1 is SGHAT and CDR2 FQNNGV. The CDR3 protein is CASSSQGADTQYF. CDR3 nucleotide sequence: TGTGCCAGCAGCTCTCAGGGGGCAGATACGCAGTATTTT.

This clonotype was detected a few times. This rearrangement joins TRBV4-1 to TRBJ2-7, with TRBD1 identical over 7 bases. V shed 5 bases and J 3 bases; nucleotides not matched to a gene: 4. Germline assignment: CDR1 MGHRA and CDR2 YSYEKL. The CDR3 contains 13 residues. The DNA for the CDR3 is TGCGCCAGCAGCTATCGACAGGGCTACGAGCAGTACTTC. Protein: CASSYRQGYEQYF.